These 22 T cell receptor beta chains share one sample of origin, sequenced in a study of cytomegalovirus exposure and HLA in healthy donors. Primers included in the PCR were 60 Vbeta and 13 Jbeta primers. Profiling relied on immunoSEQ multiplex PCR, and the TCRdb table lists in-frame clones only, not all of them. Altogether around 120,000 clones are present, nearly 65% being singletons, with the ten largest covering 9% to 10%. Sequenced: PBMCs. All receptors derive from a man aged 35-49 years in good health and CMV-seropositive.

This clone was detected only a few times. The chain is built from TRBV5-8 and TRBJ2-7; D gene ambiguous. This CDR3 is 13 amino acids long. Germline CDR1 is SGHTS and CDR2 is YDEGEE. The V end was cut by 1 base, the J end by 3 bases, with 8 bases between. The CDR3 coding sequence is TGTGCCAGCAGCTTGCAGTCAAACTACGAGCAGTACTTC. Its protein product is CASSLQSNYEQYF.

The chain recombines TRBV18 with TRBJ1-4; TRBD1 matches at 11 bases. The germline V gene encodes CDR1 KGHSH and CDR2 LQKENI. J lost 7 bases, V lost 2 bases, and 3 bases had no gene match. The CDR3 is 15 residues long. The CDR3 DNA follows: TGTGCCAGCTCACCAAGGACAGGGGGCAGTGAAAAACTGTTTTTT. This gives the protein CASSPRTGGSEKLFF.

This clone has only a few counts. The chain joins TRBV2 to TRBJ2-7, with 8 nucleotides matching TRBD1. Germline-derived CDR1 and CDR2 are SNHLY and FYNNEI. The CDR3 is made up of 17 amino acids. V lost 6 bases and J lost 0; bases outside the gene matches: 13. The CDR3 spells CASRRTGWSGSSYEQYF. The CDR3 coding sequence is TGTGCCAGCAGGCGGACAGGGTGGAGCGGAAGCTCCTACGAGCAGTACTTC.

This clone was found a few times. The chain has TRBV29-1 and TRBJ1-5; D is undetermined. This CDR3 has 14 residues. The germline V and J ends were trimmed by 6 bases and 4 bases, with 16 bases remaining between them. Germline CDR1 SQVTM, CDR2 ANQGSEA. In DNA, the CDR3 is TGCAGCGTCGCCTATGCGACTGGAAATCAGCCCCAGCATTTT. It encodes CSVAYATGNQPQHF.

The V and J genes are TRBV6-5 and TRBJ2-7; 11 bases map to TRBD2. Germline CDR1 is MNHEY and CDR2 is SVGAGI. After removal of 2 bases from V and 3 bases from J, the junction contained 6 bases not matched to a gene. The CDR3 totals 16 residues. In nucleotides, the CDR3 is TGTGCCAGCAGTTACCTAGCGGGGGGCCTGGGCTACGAGCAGTACTTC. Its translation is CASSYLAGGLGYEQYF.

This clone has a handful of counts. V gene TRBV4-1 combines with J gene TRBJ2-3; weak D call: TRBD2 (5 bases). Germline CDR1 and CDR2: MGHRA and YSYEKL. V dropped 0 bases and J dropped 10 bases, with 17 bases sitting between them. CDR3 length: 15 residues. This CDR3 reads CASSQERVGHRSQYF. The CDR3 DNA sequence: TGCGCCAGCAGCCAAGAGAGGGTAGGGCACCGGTCGCAGTATTTT.

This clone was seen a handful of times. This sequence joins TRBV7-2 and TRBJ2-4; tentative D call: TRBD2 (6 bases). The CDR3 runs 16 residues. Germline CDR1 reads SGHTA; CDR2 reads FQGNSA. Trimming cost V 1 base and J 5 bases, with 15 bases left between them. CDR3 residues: CASSLGYGSGQNIQYF. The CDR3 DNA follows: TGTGCCAGCAGCTTAGGGTACGGGAGCGGCCAAAACATTCAGTACTTC.

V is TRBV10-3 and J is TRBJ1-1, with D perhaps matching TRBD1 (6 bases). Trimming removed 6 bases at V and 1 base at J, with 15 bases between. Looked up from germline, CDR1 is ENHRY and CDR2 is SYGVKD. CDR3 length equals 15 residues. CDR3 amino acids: CAISDIGTPNTEAFF. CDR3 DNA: TGTGCCATCAGCGACATCGGGACACCGAACACTGAAGCTTTCTTT.

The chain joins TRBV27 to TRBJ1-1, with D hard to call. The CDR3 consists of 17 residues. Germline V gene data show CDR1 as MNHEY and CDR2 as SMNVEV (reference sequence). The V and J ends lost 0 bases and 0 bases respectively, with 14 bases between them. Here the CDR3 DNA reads TGTGCCAGCAGTTTATCCGCTCAAGTGCACATGAACACTGAAGCTTTCTTT. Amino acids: CASSLSAQVHMNTEAFF.

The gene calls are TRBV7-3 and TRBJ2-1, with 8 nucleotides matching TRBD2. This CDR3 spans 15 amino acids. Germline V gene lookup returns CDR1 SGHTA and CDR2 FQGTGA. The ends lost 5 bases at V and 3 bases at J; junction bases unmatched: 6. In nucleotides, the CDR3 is TGTGCCAGCAGCCCTCGGGGGGGGTACTACAATGAGCAGTTCTTC. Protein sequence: CASSPRGGYYNEQFF.

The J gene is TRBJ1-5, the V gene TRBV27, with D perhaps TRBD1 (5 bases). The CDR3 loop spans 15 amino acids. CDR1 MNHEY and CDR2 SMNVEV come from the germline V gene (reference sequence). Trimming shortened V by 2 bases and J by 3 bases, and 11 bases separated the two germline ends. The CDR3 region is CASSLIDRFNQPQHF. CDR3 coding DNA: TGTGCCAGCAGTTTAATCGACAGATTCAATCAGCCCCAGCATTTT.

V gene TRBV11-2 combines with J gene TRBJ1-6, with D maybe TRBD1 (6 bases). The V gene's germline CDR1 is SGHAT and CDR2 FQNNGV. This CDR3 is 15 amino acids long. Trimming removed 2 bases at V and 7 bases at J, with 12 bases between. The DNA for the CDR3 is TGTGCCAGCAGCTTATTGGGACATCTCAATTCACCCCTCCACTTT. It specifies CASSLLGHLNSPLHF.

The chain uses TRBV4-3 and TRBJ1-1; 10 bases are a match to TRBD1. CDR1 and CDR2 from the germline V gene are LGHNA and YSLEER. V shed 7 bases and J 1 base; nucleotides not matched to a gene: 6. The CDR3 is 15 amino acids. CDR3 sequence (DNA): TGCGCCAGCACCTTGGACAGGGGGTCGAACACTGAAGCTTTCTTT. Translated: CASTLDRGSNTEAFF.

The CDR3 nucleotides read TGTGCCAGCAGCCAACAGGGGATGGAAGAGACCCAGTACTTC. As protein: CASSQQGMEETQYF. The V gene is TRBV2, the J gene TRBJ2-5; 7 nucleotides align to TRBD1. Germline CDR1 reads SNHLY; CDR2 reads FYNNEI. The CDR3 totals 14 residues. J was trimmed by 3 bases and V by 6 bases; bases with no gene match: 7.

CDR3 sequence reads: CASRQGMGETQYF. CDR3 nucleotides: TGCGCCAGCAGACAGGGTATGGGGGAGACCCAGTACTTC. The chain carries TRBV5-1 and TRBJ2-5, with a tentative D call TRBD1 (6 bases). Per the germline V gene, CDR1 is SGHRS and CDR2 is YFSETQ. The length of the CDR3 is 13 residues. Trimming pared 5 bases from V and 5 bases from J, leaving 13 bases between.

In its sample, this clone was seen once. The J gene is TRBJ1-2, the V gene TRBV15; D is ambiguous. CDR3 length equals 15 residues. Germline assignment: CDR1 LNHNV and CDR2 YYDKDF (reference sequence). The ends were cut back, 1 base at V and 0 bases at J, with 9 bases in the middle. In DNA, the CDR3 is TGTGCCACCAGCAGAGCGGTTACCGCTAACTATGGCTACACCTTC. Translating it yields CATSRAVTANYGYTF.

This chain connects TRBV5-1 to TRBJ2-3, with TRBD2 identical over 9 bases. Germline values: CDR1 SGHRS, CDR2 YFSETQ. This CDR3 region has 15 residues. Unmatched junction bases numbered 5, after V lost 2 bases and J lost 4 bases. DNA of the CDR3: TGCGCCAGCAGCTTTAGCGGGAGTGGGGCAGATACGCAGTATTTT. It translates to CASSFSGSGADTQYF.

The CDR3 here is CASSEGTASSGGWETQYF. In DNA, the CDR3 is TGCGCCAGCAGTGAGGGGACGGCGAGCAGCGGGGGGTGGGAGACCCAGTACTTC. The rearrangement links TRBV10-2 to TRBJ2-5, with TRBD2 identical over 9 bases. The CDR3 is 18 amino acids. V gave up 2 bases and J gave up 5 bases; unmatched junction bases: 15. Germline V gene lookup returns CDR1 WSHSY and CDR2 SAAADI.

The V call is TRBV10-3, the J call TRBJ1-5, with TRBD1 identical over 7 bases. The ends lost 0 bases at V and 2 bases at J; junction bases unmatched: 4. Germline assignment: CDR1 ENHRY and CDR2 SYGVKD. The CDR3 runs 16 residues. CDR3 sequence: CAISESDRGRNQPQHF. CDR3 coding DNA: TGTGCCATCAGTGAGTCGGATAGGGGGCGCAATCAGCCCCAGCATTTT.

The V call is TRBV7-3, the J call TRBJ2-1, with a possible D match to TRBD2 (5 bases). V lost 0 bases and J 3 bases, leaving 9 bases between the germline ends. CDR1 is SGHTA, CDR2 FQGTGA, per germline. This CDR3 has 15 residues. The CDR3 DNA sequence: TGTGCCAGCAGCTTAACTCGGGATAGCTACAATGAGCAGTTCTTC. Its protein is CASSLTRDSYNEQFF.

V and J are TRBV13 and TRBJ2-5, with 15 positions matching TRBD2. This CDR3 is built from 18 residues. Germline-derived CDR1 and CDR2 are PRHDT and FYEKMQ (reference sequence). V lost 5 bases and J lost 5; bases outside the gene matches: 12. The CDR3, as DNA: TGTGCCAGCAGCCTCTCTCCGGGACTAGCGGGGGGTGATGAGACCCAGTACTTC. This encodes CASSLSPGLAGGDETQYF. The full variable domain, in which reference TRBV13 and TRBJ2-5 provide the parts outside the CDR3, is AAGVIQSPRHLIKEKRETATLKCYPIPRHDTVYWYQQGPGQDPQFLISFYEKMQSDKGSIPDRFSAQQFSDYHSELNMSSLELGDSALYFCASSLSPGLAGGDETQYFGPGTRLLVL.

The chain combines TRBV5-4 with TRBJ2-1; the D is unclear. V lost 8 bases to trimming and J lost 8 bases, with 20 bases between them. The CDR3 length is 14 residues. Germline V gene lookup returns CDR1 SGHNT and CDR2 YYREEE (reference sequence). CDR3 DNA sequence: TGTGCCAGTCGTCCCAGGCCAGCTGCCGATGAGCAGTTCTTC. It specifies CASRPRPAADEQFF.